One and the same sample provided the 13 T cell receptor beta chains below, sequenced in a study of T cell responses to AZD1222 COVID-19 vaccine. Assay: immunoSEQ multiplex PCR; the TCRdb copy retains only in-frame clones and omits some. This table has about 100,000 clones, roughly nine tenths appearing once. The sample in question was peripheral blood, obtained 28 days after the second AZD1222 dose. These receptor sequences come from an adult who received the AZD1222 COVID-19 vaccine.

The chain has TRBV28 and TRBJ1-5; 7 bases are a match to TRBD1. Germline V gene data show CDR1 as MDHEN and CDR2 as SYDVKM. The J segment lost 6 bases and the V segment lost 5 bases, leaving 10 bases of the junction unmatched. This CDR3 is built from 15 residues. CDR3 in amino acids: CASSRTTGFGQPQHF. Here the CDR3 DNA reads TGTGCCAGCAGTCGGACGACAGGGTTCGGTCAGCCCCAGCATTTT.

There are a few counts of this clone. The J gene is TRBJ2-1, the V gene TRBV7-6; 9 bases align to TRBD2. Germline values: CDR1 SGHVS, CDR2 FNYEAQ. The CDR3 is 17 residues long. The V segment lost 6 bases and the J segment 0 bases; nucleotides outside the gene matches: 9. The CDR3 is CASSSSGSGSSYNEQFF. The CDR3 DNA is TGTGCCAGCAGTTCCAGTGGTAGCGGGAGCTCCTACAATGAGCAGTTCTTC.

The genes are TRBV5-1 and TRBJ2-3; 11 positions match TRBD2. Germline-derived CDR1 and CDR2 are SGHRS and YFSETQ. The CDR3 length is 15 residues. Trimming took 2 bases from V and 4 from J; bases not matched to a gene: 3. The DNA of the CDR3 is TGCGCCAGCAGCTTACTAGCGGGGGCCTCAGATACGCAGTATTTT. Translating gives CASSLLAGASDTQYF.

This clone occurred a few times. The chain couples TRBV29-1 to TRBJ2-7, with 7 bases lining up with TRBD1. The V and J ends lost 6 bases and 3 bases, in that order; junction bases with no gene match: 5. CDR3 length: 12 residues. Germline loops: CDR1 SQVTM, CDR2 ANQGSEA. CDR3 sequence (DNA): TGCAGCGTGAGGGACAGAGACTACGAGCAGTACTTC. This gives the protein CSVRDRDYEQYF.

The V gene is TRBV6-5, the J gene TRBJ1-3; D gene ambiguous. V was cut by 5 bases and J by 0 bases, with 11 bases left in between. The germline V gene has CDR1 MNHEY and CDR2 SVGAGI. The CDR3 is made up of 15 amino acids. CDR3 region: CASSPDLSSGNTIYF. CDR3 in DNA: TGTGCCAGCAGTCCGGACTTGAGCTCTGGAAACACCATATATTTT.

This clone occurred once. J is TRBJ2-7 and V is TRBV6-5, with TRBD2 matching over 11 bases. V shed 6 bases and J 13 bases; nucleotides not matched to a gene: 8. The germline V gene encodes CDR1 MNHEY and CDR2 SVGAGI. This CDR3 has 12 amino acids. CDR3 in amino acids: CASSAWGLAVYF. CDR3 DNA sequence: TGTGCCAGCAGCGCCTGGGGACTAGCGGTTTACTTC.

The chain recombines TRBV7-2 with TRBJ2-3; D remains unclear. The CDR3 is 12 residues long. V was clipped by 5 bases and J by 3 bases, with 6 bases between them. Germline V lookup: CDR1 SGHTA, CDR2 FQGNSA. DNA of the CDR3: TGTGCCAGCAGCCTAGGGACAGATACGCAGTATTTT. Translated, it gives CASSLGTDTQYF.

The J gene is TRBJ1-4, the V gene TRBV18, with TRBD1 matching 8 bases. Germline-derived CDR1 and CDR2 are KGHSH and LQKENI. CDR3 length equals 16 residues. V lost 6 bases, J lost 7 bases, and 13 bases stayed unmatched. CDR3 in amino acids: CASSPLAGTGFEKLFF. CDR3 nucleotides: TGTGCCAGCTCGCCTCTCGCCGGGACAGGCTTTGAAAAACTGTTTTTT.

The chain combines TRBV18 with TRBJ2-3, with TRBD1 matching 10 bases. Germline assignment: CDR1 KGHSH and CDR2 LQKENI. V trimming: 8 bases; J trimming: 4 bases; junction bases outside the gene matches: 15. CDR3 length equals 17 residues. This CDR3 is CASLPDRGLILADTQYF. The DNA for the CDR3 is TGTGCCAGCCTGCCCGACAGGGGGCTGATTTTGGCAGATACGCAGTATTTT.

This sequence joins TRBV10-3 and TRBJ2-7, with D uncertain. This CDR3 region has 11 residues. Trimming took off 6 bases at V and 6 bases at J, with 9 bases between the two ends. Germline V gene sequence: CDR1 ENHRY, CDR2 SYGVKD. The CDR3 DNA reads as TGTGCCATCAGGGACGAAGGCGAGCAGTACTTC. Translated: CAIRDEGEQYF.

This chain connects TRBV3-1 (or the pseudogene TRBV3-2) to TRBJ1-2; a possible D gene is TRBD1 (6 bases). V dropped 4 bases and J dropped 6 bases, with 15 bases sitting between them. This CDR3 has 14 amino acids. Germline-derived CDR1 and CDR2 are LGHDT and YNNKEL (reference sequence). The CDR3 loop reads CASSRAQGKHGYTF. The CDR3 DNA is TGTGCCAGCAGCCGAGCACAGGGAAAACATGGCTACACCTTC.

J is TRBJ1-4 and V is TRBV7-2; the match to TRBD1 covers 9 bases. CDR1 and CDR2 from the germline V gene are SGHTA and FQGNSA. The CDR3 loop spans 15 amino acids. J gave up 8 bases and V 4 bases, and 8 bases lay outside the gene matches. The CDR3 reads CASSSHDRGLEKLFF. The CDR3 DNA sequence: TGTGCCAGCAGCTCCCACGACAGGGGGTTGGAAAAACTGTTTTTT.

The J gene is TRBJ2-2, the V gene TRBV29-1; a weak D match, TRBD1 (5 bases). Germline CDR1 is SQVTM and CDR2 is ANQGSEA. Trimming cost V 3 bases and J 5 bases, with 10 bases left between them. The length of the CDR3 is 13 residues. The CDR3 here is CSVDKQATGELFF. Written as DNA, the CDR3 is TGCAGCGTTGATAAACAGGCAACCGGGGAGCTGTTTTTT.